Shown below are 6 T cell receptor beta chains from a single sample sequenced in a study of CD8+CD57+ T cells in acquired aplastic anemia. CD8+CD57+ cell expansion, shown by flow cytometry, had occurred in the patients selected for sequencing. Genomic DNA, the template, was used for profiling of the TCR beta VDJ and CDR3. One entry per CDR3 protein, called by TCRdb with MiXCR from the reads. This table holds roughly 500,000 distinct CDR3 sequences, about a third found once. Sequencing was done on a sample of sorted CD4+, CD8+, or CD8+CD57+ T cells (not recorded which) from PBMCs. The receptors stem from a human donor with aplastic anemia.

The chain joins TRBV7-2 to TRBJ2-7; D may match TRBD1 or TRBD2 (6 bases each). The CDR3 contains 15 residues. Germline V gene lookup returns CDR1 SGHTA and CDR2 FQGNSA. Trimming pared 5 bases from V and 3 bases from J, leaving 17 bases between. DNA for the CDR3: TGTGCCAGCAGCATGGAAGGGGGAGGCAACTACGAGCAGTACTTC. The encoded protein is CASSMEGGGNYEQYF.

V is TRBV19 and J is TRBJ1-6, with D tentatively TRBD1 (6 bases). The CDR3 contains 15 residues. V was clipped by 5 bases and J by 10 bases, with 18 bases between them. Looked up from germline, CDR1 is LNHDA and CDR2 is SQIVND (reference sequence). The DNA of the CDR3 is TGTGCCAGTAGTGTGGGGGGGCAGGACGGGTCACCCCTCCACTTT. Its translation: CASSVGGQDGSPLHF.

The rearrangement uses TRBV20-1 and TRBJ1-2; D uncertain. The CDR3 length is 15 residues. V was trimmed by 4 bases and J by 0 bases, leaving 15 bases between them. CDR1 is DFQATT and CDR2 is SNEGSKA in the germline V gene (reference sequence). The CDR3 bases are TGCAGTGCTATCGACACAAAAAAAGCTAACTATGGCTACACCTTC. It encodes CSAIDTKKANYGYTF.

The genes are TRBV10-3 and TRBJ2-5; weak D call: TRBD2 (6 bases). The CDR3 totals 14 residues. Germline CDR1 reads ENHRY; CDR2 reads SYGVKD. Trimming pared 3 bases from V and 2 bases from J, leaving 10 bases between. The chain's CDR3 is CAISDREKQETQYF. CDR3 nucleotide sequence: TGTGCCATCAGTGATCGGGAGAAACAAGAGACCCAGTACTTC.

This clonotype showed up many times. The J gene is TRBJ1-1, the V gene TRBV19; 7 bases line up with TRBD1. CDR1 and CDR2 (germline): LNHDA, SQIVND (reference sequence). This CDR3 spans 14 amino acids. Losses at the gene ends were 4 bases for V and 1 base for J; bases not matched to a gene: 3. CDR3 nucleotide sequence: TGTGCCAGTAGTAACAGGGGCCCGAACACTGAAGCTTTCTTT. Translated, it gives CASSNRGPNTEAFF.

The chain carries TRBV2 and TRBJ2-5, with D perhaps matching TRBD1 (6 bases). The CDR3 length is 14 residues. CDR1 and CDR2 (germline): SNHLY, FYNNEI. Trimming shortened V by 10 bases and J by 2 bases, and 17 bases separated the two germline ends. This CDR3 reads CATHTGRRQETQYF. The CDR3 DNA is TGTGCCACACATACAGGGCGAAGGCAAGAGACCCAGTACTTC. The full variable domain, its missing parts supplied by reference TRBV2 and TRBJ2-5, is EPEVTQTPSHQVTQMGQEVILRCVPISNHLYFYWYRQILGQKVEFLVSFYNNEISEKSEIFDDQFSVERPDGSNFTLKIRSTKLEDSAMYFCATHTGRRQETQYFGPGTRLLVL.